Sequencing of this TCR beta chain was carried out in a study of T cells in Graves' hyperthyroidism and ophthalmopathy. The table lists this clonotype with many counts. TCR beta CDR3 regions were amplified from RNA transcripts. The study used the HTBI primer set for a first-round RT-PCR of the TCR CDR3. Via MiXCR, TCRdb re-called the multiplex PCR reads, giving one row per CDR3 protein. Of a few hundred thousand distinct CDR3 sequences listed, approximately 15% were seen once; the top ten hold less than 20%. With V trimmed by 5 bases and J by 5 bases, 6 bases remained unmatched. The CDR3 is made up of 14 amino acids. The germline gives CDR1 SQVTM, CDR2 ANQGSEA.

The sequence was obtained from a young woman with Graves' hyperthyroidism. Sequenced input: blood. The gene calls are TRBV29-1 and TRBJ1-4, with 9 positions matching TRBD1. The CDR3 region has the DNA TGCAGCGTTACCGGGACAGGGTCGAATGAAAAACTGTTTTTT. This encodes CSVTGTGSNEKLFF.